These 28 T cell receptor beta chains were all obtained from the same sample, sequenced in a study of blood T cell repertoires in COVID-19. The table came from immunoSEQ multiplex PCR; TCRdb's copy has only in-frame clones and leaves some out. The sample yields about 280,000 clones, approximately 85% seen once. The material sequenced was peripheral blood. These receptor sequences come from a woman aged 70-85 years with acute or convalescent COVID-19.

The chain uses TRBV30 and TRBJ1-6, with D perhaps TRBD1 (6 bases). Per germline, CDR1 GTSNPN and CDR2 SVGIG (reference sequence). The CDR3 extends over 16 amino acids. Trimming shortened V by 8 bases and J by 0 bases, and 17 bases separated the two germline ends. DNA for the CDR3: TGTGCCGCAGGGCGGGGGCATAGCTCCTATAATTCACCCCTCCACTTT. It yields the protein CAAGRGHSSYNSPLHF.

CDR3 residues: CSASDRVTNYGYTF. The CDR3 nucleotides read TGCAGCGCCTCGGACAGGGTGACCAACTATGGCTACACCTTC. This chain connects TRBV29-1 to TRBJ1-2, with TRBD1 matching 8 bases. Germline-derived CDR1 and CDR2 are SQVTM and ANQGSEA. The CDR3 runs 14 residues. V lost 7 bases and J lost 2; bases outside the gene matches: 9.

The chain recombines TRBV28 with TRBJ2-7; no clear D gene. There are 12 residues in the CDR3. V lost 7 bases to trimming and J lost 3 bases, with 10 bases between them. The germline V gene encodes CDR1 MDHEN and CDR2 SYDVKM. CDR3 in amino acids: CASNSQYYEQYF. CDR3 sequence (DNA): TGTGCCAGCAATTCACAGTACTACGAGCAGTACTTC. The entire variable domain, with the rest obtained from reference TRBV28 and TRBJ2-7, is as follows: DVKVTQSSRYLVKRTGEKVFLECVQDMDHENMFWYRQDPGLGLRLIYFSYDVKMKEKGDIPEGYSVSREKKERFSLILESASTNQTSMYLCASNSQYYEQYFGPGTRLTVT.

The gene calls are TRBV5-1 and TRBJ1-1; D is possibly TRBD1 (6 bases). Trimming took 0 bases from V and 4 from J, leaving 10 bases between them. CDR1 SGHRS and CDR2 YFSETQ come from the germline V gene. The CDR3 is made up of 14 amino acids. The CDR3 DNA reads TGCGCCAGCAGCTTGGACGGGGGGGCCACTGAAGCTTTCTTT. Translating gives CASSLDGGATEAFF.

The rearrangement links TRBV5-1 to TRBJ1-6, with D hard to call. V lost 4 bases to trimming and J lost 7 bases, with 18 bases between them. This CDR3 spans 16 amino acids. Germline V gene sequence: CDR1 SGHRS, CDR2 YFSETQ. The CDR3 region has the DNA TGCGCCAGCAGCCCCTTCGGTGAGCGGGAAAATTCACCCCTCCACTTT. It yields the protein CASSPFGERENSPLHF.

CDR3 in DNA: TGTGCCAGCAGTGGGGGGTATGAGCAGTTCTTC. It is translated as CASSGGYEQFF. J is TRBJ2-1 and V is TRBV12-3 or TRBV12-4, with a tentative D call TRBD2 (6 bases). This CDR3 has 11 amino acids. V lost 5 bases and J lost 8, with 7 bases in between.

This clone was detected only once. The chain couples TRBV4-1 to TRBJ1-2; D is unclear. There are 17 residues in the CDR3. CDR1 is MGHRA, CDR2 YSYEKL, per germline. Trimming cost V 2 bases and J 4 bases, with 20 bases left between them. The CDR3 sequence is CASSQTIGSPTFYGYTF. The CDR3 nucleotides read TGCGCCAGCAGCCAAACAATCGGGAGCCCCACCTTCTATGGCTACACCTTC.

The chain has TRBV6-5 and TRBJ1-1, with D uncertain. From germline, CDR1 is MNHEY and CDR2 SVGAGI. The V and J ends lost 2 bases and 7 bases respectively, with 20 bases between them. The CDR3 totals 16 residues. The DNA of the CDR3 is TGTGCCAGCAGTTACGGGAGCGGGGATAGCGGAAATGAAGCTTTCTTT. Amino acids: CASSYGSGDSGNEAFF.

The rearrangement uses TRBV6-2 or TRBV6-3 and TRBJ2-1, with D maybe TRBD1 (6 bases). CDR3 length equals 16 residues. Germline values: CDR1 MNHEY, CDR2 SVGEGT. V was pared by 5 bases and J by 0 bases, with 14 bases between. Here the CDR3 reads CASSGRTAHSYNEQFF. The CDR3 DNA follows: TGTGCCAGCAGTGGCAGGACAGCCCACTCCTACAATGAGCAGTTCTTC.

V and J are TRBV4-1 and TRBJ2-5; 9 positions match TRBD2. In germline, CDR1 is MGHRA, CDR2 YSYEKL. V lost 4 bases to trimming and J lost 5 bases; unmatched junction nucleotides: 5. The CDR3 loop spans 14 amino acids. The CDR3: CASSLGLALETQYF. CDR3 sequence (DNA): TGCGCCAGCAGCCTGGGACTAGCCCTCGAGACCCAGTACTTC.

This clone was observed a single time. The genes are TRBV12-5 and TRBJ2-3; 7 positions agree with TRBD2. The CDR3 has 19 residues. The V gene end was trimmed by 0 bases and the J gene end by 2 bases; junction bases not matched to a gene: 14. Germline assignment: CDR1 LGHNT and CDR2 FRNRAP. This CDR3 is CASGLVTLLAGDPTDTQYF. As DNA, the CDR3 is TGTGCTAGTGGTTTGGTAACCCTCCTGGCGGGGGACCCCACAGATACGCAGTATTTT.

This clone was recorded a few times. This sequence joins TRBV27 and TRBJ1-1; 7 bases align to TRBD1. The CDR3 runs to 15 residues. Germline values: CDR1 MNHEY, CDR2 SMNVEV (reference sequence). V was clipped by 5 bases and J by 1 base; unmatched bases: 7. The CDR3 reads CASSRGPGGNTEAFF. CDR3 in DNA: TGTGCCAGCAGTAGGGGGCCAGGGGGGAACACTGAAGCTTTCTTT.

V usage is TRBV3-1 (or the pseudogene TRBV3-2) and J usage is TRBJ2-3; possibly TRBD2 for D (6 bases). This CDR3 has 14 amino acids. The germline V gene encodes CDR1 LGHDT and CDR2 YNNKEL (reference sequence). Trimming removed 8 bases at V and 0 bases at J, with 12 bases between. This chain's CDR3 is CASASDRSTDTQYF. DNA of the CDR3: TGTGCCAGCGCTAGCGATAGGAGCACAGATACGCAGTATTTT.

The J gene is TRBJ2-7, the V gene TRBV6-5, with D possibly matching TRBD2 (6 bases). V was cut by 2 bases and J by 5 bases, with 13 bases left in between. Germline V gene data show CDR1 as MNHEY and CDR2 as SVGAGI. The CDR3 has 14 residues. CDR3: CASSYQGGSDEQYF. The CDR3 nucleotides are TGTGCCAGCAGTTACCAGGGAGGATCAGACGAGCAGTACTTC.

This chain connects TRBV6-5 to TRBJ1-4; D is possibly TRBD1 (6 bases). The V end lost 2 bases, the J end lost 2 bases, and 9 bases lay between the germline ends. This CDR3 is 15 amino acids long. Germline-derived CDR1 and CDR2 are MNHEY and SVGAGI. CDR3 in amino acids: CASSYNRDTNEKLFF. In nucleotides, the CDR3 is TGTGCCAGCAGTTACAACAGGGACACTAATGAAAAACTGTTTTTT.

V is TRBV2 and J is TRBJ1-1, with 8 bases aligning to TRBD1. Germline values: CDR1 SNHLY, CDR2 FYNNEI. With 4 bases clipped from V and 7 bases from J, the junction kept 11 bases outside the gene matches. This CDR3 has 15 residues. The CDR3 DNA is TGTGCCAGCAGTGGGCGGACAGGGCCGTGGGGTGAAGCTTTCTTT. Its protein product is CASSGRTGPWGEAFF.

This chain connects TRBV6-4 to TRBJ1-3; 10 bases agree with TRBD1. This CDR3 has 20 amino acids. V lost 6 bases, J lost 0 bases, and 17 bases stayed unmatched. Germline V gene sequence: CDR1 MRHNA, CDR2 SNTAGT. The CDR3 DNA is TGTGCCAGCAGACTCTCGGGACAGGGGTCAAGAGGGCTCTCTGGAAACACCATATATTTT. This translates into CASRLSGQGSRGLSGNTIYF.

The V and J genes are TRBV10-3 and TRBJ2-1; D is unclear. CDR1 is ENHRY, CDR2 SYGVKD, per germline. With 6 bases removed from V and 0 bases from J, the gap between germline ends came to 15 bases. CDR3 length equals 16 residues. The CDR3 region has the DNA TGTGCCATCAGCTCTCCCGCTGCTAGCTCCTACAATGAGCAGTTCTTC. Its protein product is CAISSPAASSYNEQFF.

The J gene is TRBJ1-4, the V gene TRBV3-1 (or the pseudogene TRBV3-2), with D unclear. Trimming left V 0 bases short and J 13 bases short, with 12 bases between. Germline V gives CDR1 LGHDT, CDR2 YNNKEL (reference sequence). This CDR3 region has 13 residues. The DNA of the CDR3 is TGTGCCAGCAGCCAAGATCGGGAGGGAATACTGTTTTTT. Protein sequence: CASSQDREGILFF.

The chain combines TRBV30 with TRBJ2-1, with D hard to call. CDR3 size: 12 residues. CDR1 is GTSNPN and CDR2 is SVGIG in the germline V gene (reference sequence). Trimming removed 0 bases from V and 4 bases from J, with 4 bases in between. The CDR3 region is CAWSVVYNEQFF. The DNA of the CDR3 is TGTGCCTGGAGTGTCGTATACAATGAGCAGTTCTTC.

The V call is TRBV3-1 (or the pseudogene TRBV3-2), the J call TRBJ2-5; D possibly corresponds to TRBD1 (7 bases). Germline loops: CDR1 LGHDT, CDR2 YNNKEL (reference sequence). Trimming removed 4 bases at V and 7 bases at J, with 22 bases between. CDR3 length equals 16 residues. The CDR3 bases are TGTGCCAGCAGCCCCCCCCATGACAGGGTGCGGGGGACCCAGTACTTC. Protein product: CASSPPHDRVRGTQYF.

This chain joins TRBV5-4 and TRBJ1-1, with D tentatively TRBD1 (6 bases). This CDR3 comprises 17 residues. CDR1 and CDR2 (germline): SGHNT, YYREEE (reference sequence). The V gene lost 4 bases and the J gene lost 1 base, with 20 bases spanning the gap. The CDR3 DNA reads TGTGCCAGCAGCCAAAGCCCAGCTCGGGGGGCGAACACTGAAGCTTTCTTT. The encoded protein is CASSQSPARGANTEAFF.

The rearrangement joins TRBV3-1 (or the pseudogene TRBV3-2) to TRBJ1-1, with D possibly being TRBD1 (5 bases). The CDR3 runs to 14 residues. V lost 6 bases, J lost 1 base, and 12 bases lay in between. Germline V CDR1 and CDR2: LGHDT, YNNKEL (reference sequence). This chain's CDR3 is CASSRGATNTEAFF. In DNA form, the CDR3 reads TGTGCCAGCAGTCGCGGGGCTACGAACACTGAAGCTTTCTTT.

The J gene is TRBJ1-5, the V gene TRBV2, with a possible D match to TRBD1 (6 bases). The CDR3 is made up of 14 amino acids. Germline V CDR1 and CDR2: SNHLY, FYNNEI. V was clipped by 3 bases and J by 9 bases, with 15 bases between them. The CDR3 bases are TGTGCCAGCAGTGATTGGACAGTCGCTGGGCCCCAGCATTTT. Protein product: CASSDWTVAGPQHF. Variable domain in full (rest from reference TRBV2 and TRBJ1-5): EPEVTQTPSHQVTQMGQEVILRCVPISNHLYFYWYRQILGQKVEFLVSFYNNEISEKSEIFDDQFSVERPDGSNFTLKIRSTKLEDSAMYFCASSDWTVAGPQHFGDGTRLSIL.

The genes are TRBV7-8 and TRBJ2-2; maybe TRBD1 (6 bases). Per the germline V gene, CDR1 is SGHVS and CDR2 is FQNEAQ. The CDR3 runs 13 residues. V gave up 5 bases and J gave up 5 bases, with 9 bases separating them. CDR3 residues: CASSRDRTGELFF. CDR3 in DNA: TGTGCCAGCAGCCGTGACAGGACCGGGGAGCTGTTTTTT.

The V call is TRBV6-2 or TRBV6-3, the J call TRBJ2-1; tentative D call: TRBD2 (6 bases). The germline CDR1 and CDR2 sequences are MNHEY and SVGEGT. V was trimmed by 6 bases and J by 9 bases, leaving 18 bases between them. The CDR3 runs to 14 residues. In DNA, the CDR3 is TGTGCCAGCAGCTCCTACGGGGGTGGACGTGAGCAGTTCTTC. Its translation is CASSSYGGGREQFF.

This chain links TRBV6-5 with TRBJ1-1; D call uncertain. Germline loops: CDR1 MNHEY, CDR2 SVGAGI. CDR3 size: 13 residues. V shed 6 bases and J shed 6 bases, with 14 bases lying between them. The CDR3, as DNA: TGTGCCAGCAGGCCGGTGCTACGCGCTGAAGCTTTCTTT. Residues: CASRPVLRAEAFF.

The CDR3 loop is CASSLSVGREAFF. The CDR3 DNA reads as TGTGCCAGCAGTTTATCGGTGGGCAGGGAAGCTTTCTTT. V and J are TRBV27 and TRBJ1-1; D call uncertain. The CDR3 loop spans 13 amino acids. CDR1 is MNHEY and CDR2 is SMNVEV in the germline V gene (reference sequence). The germline V and J ends were trimmed by 0 bases and 8 bases, with 10 bases remaining between them.